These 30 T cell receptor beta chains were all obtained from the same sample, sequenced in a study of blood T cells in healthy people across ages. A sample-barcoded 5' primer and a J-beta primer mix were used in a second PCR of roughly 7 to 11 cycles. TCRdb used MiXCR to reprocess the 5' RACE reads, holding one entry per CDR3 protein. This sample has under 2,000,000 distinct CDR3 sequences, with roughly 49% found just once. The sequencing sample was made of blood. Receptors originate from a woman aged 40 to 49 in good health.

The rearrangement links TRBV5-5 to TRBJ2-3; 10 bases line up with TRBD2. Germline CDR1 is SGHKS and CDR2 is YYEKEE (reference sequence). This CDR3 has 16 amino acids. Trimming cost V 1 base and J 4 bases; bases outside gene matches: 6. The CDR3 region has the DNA TGTGCCAGCAGCTTGTTAGGGGGACTAGCGCCAGATACGCAGTATTTT. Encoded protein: CASSLLGGLAPDTQYF. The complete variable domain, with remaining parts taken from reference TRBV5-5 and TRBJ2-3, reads DAGVTQSPTHLIKTRGQQVTLRCSPISGHKSVSWYQQVLGQGPQFIFQYYEKEERGRGNFPDRFSARQFPNYSSELNVNALLLGDSALYLCASSLLGGLAPDTQYFGPGTRLTVL.

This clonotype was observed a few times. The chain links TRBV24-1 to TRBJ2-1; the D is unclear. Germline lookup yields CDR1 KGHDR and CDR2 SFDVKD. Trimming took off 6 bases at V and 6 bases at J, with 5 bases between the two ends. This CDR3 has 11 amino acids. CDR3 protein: CATSRGNEQFF. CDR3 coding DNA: TGTGCCACCAGTCGAGGCAATGAGCAGTTCTTC.

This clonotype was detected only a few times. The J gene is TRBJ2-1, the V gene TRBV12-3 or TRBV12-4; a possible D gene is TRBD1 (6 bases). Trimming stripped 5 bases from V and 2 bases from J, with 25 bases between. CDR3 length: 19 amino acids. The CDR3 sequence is CASSTMDRSGTLPYNEQFF. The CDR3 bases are TGTGCCAGCAGTACCATGGACAGATCGGGTACCCTACCCTACAATGAGCAGTTCTTC.

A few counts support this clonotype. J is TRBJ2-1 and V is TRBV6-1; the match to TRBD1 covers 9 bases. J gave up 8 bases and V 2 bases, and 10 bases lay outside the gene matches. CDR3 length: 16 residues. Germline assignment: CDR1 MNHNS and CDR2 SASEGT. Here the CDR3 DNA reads TGTGCCAGCAGTGAATTTTATCGGGACAGGGACGATGAGCAGTTCTTC. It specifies CASSEFYRDRDDEQFF.

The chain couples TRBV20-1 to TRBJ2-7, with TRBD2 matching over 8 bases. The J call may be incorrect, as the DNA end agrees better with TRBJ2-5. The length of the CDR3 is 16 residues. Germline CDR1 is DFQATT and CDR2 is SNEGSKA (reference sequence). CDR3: CSVASVAGGSGETQYF. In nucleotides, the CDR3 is TGCAGTGTAGCTAGTGTCGCGGGGGGATCTGGAGAGACCCAGTACTTC.

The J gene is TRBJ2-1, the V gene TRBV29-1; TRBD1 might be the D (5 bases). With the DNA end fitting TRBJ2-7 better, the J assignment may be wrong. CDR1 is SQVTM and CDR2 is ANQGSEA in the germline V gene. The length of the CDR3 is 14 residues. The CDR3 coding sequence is TGCAGCGTCCCCCTAAGGGGTTCCTACAATGAGCAGTACTTC. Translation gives CSVPLRGSYNEQYF.

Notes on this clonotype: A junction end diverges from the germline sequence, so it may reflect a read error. The DNA for the CDR3 is TGTGCCAGCAGCGTAGTTTTAGGCTATGGCTTCACCTTC. Residues: CASSVVLGYGFTF. V is TRBV9 and J is TRBJ1-2; D is ambiguous. The CDR3 extends over 13 amino acids. Germline V lookup: CDR1 SGDLS, CDR2 YYNGEE. Together with reference TRBV9 and TRBJ1-2, the CDR3 gives the full variable domain: DSGVTQTPKHLITATGQRVTLRCSPRSGDLSVYWYQQSLDQGLQFLIQYYNGEERAKGNILERFSAQQFPDLHSELNLSSLELGDSALYFCASSVVLGYGFTFGSGTRLTVV.

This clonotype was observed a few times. The CDR3 DNA follows: TGTGCCAGCAGATTCCAACTGCGGGAAGTACAGTACTTC. This gives the protein CASRFQLREVQYF. The genes are TRBV7-2 and TRBJ2-4, with D possibly matching TRBD2 (6 bases). CDR1 is SGHTA, CDR2 FQGNSA, per germline. The CDR3 loop spans 13 amino acids. V lost 6 bases, J lost 13 bases, and 19 bases lay in between.

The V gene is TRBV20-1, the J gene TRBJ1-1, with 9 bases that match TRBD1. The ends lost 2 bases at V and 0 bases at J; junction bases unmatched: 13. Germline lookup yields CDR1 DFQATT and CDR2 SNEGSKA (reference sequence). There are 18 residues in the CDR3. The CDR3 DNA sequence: TGCAGTGCTAGACGCGACAGGGGGAGCGCCCCCATGAACACTGAAGCTTTCTTT. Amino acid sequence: CSARRDRGSAPMNTEAFF.

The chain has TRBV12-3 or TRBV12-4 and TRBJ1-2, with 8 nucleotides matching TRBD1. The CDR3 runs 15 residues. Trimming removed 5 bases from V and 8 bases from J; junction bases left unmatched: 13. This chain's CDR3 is CASSTGQASIRGYTF. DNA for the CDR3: TGTGCCAGCAGTACGGGACAGGCCTCGATCCGGGGCTACACCTTC.

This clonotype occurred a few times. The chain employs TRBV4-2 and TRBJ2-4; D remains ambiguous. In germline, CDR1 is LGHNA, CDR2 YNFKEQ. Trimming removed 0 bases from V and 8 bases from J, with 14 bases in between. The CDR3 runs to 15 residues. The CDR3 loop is CASSQEYSPRDIQYF. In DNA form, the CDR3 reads TGTGCCAGCAGCCAAGAGTACAGTCCCCGAGACATTCAGTACTTC.

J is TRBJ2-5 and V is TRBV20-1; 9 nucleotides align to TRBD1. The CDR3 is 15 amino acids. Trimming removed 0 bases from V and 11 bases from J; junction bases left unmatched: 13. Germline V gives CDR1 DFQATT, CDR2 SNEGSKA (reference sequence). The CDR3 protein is CSARDGTGWAWEQYF. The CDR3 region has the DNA TGCAGTGCTAGAGATGGGACAGGGTGGGCCTGGGAGCAGTACTTC.

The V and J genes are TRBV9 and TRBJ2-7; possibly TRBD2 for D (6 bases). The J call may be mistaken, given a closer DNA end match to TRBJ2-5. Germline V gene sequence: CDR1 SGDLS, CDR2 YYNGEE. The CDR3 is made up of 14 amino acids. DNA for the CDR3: TGTGCCAGCAGCGTTGGAGGGTTTAGTGAGACCCAGTACTTC. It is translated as CASSVGGFSETQYF.

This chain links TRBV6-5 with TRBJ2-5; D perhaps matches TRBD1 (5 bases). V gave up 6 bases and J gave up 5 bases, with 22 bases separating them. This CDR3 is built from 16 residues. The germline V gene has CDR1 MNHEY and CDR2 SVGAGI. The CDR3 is CASRGAGHQSVETQYF. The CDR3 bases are TGTGCCAGCAGGGGCGCCGGACACCAAAGTGTGGAGACCCAGTACTTC.

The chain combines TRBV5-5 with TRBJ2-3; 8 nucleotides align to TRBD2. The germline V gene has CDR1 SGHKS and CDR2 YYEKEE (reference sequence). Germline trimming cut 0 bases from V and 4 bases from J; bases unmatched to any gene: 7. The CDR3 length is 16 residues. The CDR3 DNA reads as TGTGCCAGCAGCTTGGGTCGGGGGGGCGACGCAGATACGCAGTATTTT. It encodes CASSLGRGGDADTQYF.

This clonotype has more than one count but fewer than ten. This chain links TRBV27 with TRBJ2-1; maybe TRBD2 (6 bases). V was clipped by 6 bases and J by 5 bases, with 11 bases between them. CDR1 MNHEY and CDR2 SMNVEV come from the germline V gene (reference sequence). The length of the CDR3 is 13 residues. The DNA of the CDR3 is TGTGCCAGCAGATCGGGACTCGACAATGAGCAGTTCTTC. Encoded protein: CASRSGLDNEQFF.

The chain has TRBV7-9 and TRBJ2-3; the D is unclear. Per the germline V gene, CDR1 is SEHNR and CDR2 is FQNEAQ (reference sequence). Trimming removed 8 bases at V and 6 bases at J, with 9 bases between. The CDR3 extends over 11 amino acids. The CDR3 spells CASPKEDTQYF. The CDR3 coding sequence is TGTGCCAGCCCGAAGGAGGATACGCAGTATTTT. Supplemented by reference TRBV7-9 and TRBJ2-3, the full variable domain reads DTGVSQNPRHKITKRGQNVTFRCDPISEHNRLYWYRQTLGQGPEFLTYFQNEAQLEKSRLLSDRFSAERPKGSFSTLEIQRTEQGDSAMYLCASPKEDTQYFGPGTRLTVL.

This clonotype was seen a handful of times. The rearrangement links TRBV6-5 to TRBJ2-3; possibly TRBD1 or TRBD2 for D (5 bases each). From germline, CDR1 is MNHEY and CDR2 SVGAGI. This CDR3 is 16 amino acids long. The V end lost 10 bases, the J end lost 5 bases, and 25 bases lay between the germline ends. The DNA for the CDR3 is TGTGCCACCTCATTAGGGACCGACGAATGGCAAGATACGCAGTATTTT. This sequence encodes CATSLGTDEWQDTQYF.

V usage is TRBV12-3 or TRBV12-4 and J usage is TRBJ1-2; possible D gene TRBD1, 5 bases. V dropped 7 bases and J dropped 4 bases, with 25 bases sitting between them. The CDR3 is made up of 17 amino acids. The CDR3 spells CASTRTPGTGLSYGYTF. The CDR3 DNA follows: TGTGCCAGCACCAGGACCCCAGGGACTGGACTCAGCTATGGCTACACCTTC.

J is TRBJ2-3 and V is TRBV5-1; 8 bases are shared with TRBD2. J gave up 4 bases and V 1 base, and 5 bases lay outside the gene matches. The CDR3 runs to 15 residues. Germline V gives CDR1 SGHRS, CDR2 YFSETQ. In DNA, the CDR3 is TGCGCCAGCAGCTTGTTCGGGGGGGACCCAGATACGCAGTATTTT. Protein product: CASSLFGGDPDTQYF.

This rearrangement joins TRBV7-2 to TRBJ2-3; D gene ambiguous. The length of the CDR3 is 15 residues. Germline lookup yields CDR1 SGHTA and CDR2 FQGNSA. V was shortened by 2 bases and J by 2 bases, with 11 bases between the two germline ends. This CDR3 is CASSLIVSNTDTQYF. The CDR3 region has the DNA TGTGCCAGCAGCTTAATCGTTTCCAACACAGATACGCAGTATTTT.

CDR3 sequence: CASSYSGQGARQGYTF. The CDR3 DNA reads as TGTGCCAGCAGTTACTCGGGCCAGGGGGCTCGACAGGGCTACACCTTC. The genes are TRBV6-6 and TRBJ1-2; 8 bases align to TRBD1. With 0 bases clipped from V and 8 bases from J, the junction kept 11 bases outside the gene matches. CDR1 is MNHNY, CDR2 SVGAGI, per germline (reference sequence). The CDR3 length is 16 residues.

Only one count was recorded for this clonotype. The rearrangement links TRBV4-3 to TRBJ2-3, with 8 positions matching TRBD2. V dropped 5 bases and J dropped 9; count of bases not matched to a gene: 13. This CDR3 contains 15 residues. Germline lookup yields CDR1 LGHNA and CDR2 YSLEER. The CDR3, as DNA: TGCGCCAGCAGCAACCTAAACGGGGGGGCAAGAACGCAGTATTTT. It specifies CASSNLNGGARTQYF.

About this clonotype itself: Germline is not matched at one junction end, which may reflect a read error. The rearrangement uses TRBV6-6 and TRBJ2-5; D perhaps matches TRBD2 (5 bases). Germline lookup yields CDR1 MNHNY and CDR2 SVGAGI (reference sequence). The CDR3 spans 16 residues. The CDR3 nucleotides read TGTGCCAGCAGTCACGCCGCTTTCGGCATGGGAGAGGCCCAGTACTTC. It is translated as CASSHAAFGMGEAQYF.

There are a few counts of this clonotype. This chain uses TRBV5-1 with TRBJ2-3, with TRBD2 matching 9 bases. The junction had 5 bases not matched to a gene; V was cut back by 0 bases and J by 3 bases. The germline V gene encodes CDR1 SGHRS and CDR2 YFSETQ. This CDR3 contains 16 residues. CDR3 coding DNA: TGCGCCAGCAGCTTGGCCGCGGGGGGGCTGACAGATACGCAGTATTTT. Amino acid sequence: CASSLAAGGLTDTQYF. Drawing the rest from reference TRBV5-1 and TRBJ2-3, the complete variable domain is KAGVTQTPRYLIKTRGQQVTLSCSPISGHRSVSWYQQTPGQGLQFLFEYFSETQRNKGNFPGRFSGRQFSNSRSEMNVSTLELGDSALYLCASSLAAGGLTDTQYFGPGTRLTVL.

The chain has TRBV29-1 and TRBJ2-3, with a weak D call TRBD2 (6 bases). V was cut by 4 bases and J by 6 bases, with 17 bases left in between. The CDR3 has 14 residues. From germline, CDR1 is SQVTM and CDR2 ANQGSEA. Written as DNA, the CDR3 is TGCAGCGTTGCTGACGGGGGACCGGGGGATACGCAGTATTTT. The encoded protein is CSVADGGPGDTQYF.

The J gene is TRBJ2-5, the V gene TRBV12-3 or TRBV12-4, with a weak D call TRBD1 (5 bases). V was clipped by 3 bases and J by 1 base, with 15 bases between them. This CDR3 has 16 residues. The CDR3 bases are TGTGCCAGCAGTTTTTGGGGCGGCCCCCTCCAAGAGACCCAGTACTTC. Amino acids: CASSFWGGPLQETQYF.

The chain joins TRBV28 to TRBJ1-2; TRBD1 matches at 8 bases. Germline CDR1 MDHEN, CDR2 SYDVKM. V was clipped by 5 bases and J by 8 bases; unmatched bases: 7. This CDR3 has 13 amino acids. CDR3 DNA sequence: TGTGCCAGCAGTCCGGACAGGGTTAAGGGCTACACCTTC. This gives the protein CASSPDRVKGYTF.

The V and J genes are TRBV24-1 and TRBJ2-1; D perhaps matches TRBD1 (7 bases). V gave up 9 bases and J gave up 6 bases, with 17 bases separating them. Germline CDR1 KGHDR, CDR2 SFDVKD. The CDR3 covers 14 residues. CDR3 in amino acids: CATETGLGGNEQFF. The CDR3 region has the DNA TGTGCCACCGAGACAGGGTTGGGGGGCAATGAGCAGTTCTTC.

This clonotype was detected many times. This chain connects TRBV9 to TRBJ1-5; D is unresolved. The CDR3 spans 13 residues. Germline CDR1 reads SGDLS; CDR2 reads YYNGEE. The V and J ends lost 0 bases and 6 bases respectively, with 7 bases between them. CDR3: CASSVAERQPQHF. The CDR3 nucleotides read TGTGCCAGCAGCGTAGCCGAACGTCAGCCCCAGCATTTT. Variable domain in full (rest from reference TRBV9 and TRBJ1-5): DSGVTQTPKHLITATGQRVTLRCSPRSGDLSVYWYQQSLDQGLQFLIQYYNGEERAKGNILERFSAQQFPDLHSELNLSSLELGDSALYFCASSVAERQPQHFGDGTRLSIL.